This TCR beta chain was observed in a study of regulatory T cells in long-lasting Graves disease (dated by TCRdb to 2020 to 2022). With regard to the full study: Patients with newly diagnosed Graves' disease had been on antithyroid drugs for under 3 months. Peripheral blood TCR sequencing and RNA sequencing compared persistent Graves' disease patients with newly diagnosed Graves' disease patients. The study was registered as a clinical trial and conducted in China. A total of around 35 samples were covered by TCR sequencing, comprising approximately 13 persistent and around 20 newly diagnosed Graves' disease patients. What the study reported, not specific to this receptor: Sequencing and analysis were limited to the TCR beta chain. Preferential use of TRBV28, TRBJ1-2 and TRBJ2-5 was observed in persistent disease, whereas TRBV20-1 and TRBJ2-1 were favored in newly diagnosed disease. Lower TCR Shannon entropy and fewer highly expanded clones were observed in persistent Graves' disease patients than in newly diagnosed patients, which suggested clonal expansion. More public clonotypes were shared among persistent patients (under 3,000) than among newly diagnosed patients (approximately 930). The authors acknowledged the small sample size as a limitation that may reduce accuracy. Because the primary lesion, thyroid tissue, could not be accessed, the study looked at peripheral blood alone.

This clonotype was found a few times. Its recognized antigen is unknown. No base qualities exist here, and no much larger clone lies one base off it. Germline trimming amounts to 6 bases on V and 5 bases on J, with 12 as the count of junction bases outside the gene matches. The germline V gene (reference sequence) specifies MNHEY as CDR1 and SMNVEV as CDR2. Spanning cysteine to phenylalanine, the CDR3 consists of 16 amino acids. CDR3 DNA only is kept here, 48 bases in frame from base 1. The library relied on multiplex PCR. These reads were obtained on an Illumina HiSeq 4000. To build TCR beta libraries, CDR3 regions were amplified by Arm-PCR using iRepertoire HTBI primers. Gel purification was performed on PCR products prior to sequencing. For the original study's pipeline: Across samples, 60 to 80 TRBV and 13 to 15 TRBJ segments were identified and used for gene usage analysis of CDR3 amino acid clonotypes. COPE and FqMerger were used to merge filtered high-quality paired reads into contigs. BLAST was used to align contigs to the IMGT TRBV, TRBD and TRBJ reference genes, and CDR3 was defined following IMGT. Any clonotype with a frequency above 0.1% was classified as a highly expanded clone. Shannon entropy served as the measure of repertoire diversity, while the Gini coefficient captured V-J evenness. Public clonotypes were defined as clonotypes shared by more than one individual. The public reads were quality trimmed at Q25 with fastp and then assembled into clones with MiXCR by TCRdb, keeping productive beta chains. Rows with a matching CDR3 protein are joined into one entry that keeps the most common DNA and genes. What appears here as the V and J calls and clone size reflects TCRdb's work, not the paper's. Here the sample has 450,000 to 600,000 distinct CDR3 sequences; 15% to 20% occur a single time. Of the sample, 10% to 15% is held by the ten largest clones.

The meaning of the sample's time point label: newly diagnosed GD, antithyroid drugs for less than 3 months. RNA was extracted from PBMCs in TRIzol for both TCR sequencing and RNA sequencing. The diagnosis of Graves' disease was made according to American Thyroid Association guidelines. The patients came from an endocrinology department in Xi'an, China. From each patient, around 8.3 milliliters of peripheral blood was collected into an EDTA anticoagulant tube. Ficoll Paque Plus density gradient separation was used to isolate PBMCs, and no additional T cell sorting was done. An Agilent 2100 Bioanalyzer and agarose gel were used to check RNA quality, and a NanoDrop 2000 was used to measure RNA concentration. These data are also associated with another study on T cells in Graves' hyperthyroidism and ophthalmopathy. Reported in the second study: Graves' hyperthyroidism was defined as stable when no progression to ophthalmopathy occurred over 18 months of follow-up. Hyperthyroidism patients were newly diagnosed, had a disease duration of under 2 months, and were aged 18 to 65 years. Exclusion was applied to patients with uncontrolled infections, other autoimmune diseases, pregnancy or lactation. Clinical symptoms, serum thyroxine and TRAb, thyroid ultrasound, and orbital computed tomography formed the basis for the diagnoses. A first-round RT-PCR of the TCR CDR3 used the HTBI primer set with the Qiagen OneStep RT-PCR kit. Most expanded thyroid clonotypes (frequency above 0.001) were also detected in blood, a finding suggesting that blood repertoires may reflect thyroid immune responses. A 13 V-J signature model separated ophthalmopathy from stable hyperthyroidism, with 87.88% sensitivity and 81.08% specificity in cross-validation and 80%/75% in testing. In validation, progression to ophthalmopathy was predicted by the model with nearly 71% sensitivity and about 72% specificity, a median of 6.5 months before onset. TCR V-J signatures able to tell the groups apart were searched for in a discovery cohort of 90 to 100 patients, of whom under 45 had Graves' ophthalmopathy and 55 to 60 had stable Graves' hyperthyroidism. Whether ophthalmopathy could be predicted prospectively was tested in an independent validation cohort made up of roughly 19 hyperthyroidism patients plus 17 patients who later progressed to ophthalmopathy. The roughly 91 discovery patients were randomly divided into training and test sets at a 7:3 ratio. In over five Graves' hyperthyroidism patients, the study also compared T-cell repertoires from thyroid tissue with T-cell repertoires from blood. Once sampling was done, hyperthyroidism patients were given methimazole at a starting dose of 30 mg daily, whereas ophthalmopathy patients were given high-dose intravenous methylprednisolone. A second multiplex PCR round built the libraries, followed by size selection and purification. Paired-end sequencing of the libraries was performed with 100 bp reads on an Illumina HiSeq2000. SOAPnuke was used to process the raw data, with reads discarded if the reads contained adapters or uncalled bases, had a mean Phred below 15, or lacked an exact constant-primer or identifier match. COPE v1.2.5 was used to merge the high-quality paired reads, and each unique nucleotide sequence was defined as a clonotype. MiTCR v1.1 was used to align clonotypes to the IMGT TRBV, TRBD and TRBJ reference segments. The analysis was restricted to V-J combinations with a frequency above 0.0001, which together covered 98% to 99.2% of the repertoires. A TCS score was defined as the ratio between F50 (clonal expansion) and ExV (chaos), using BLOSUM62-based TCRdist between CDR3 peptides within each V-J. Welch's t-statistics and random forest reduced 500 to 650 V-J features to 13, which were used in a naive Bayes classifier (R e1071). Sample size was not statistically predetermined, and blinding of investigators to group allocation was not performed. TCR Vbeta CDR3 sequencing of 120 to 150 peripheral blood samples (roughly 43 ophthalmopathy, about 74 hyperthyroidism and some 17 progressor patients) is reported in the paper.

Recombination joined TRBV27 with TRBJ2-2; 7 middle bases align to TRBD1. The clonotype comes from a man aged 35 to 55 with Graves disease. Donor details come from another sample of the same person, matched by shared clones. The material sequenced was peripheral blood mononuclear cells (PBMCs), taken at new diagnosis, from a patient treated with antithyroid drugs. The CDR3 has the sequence CASSPTWTGRTGELFF. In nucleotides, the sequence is TGTGCCAGCAGCCCAACCTGGACAGGTCGAACCGGGGAGCTGTTTTTT.